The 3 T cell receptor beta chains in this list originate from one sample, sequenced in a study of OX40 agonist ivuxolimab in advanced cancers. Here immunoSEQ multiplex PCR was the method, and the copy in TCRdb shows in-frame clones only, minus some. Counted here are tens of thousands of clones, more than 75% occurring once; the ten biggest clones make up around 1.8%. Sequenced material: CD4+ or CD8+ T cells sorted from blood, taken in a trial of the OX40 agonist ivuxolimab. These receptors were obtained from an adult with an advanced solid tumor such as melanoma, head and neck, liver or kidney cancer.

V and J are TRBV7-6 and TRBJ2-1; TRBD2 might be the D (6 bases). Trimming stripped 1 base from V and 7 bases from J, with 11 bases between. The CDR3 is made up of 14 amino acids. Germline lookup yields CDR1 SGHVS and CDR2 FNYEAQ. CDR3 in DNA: TGTGCCAGCAGCTTAGAAGCAGGGAGGAATGAGCAGTTCTTC. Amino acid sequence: CASSLEAGRNEQFF.

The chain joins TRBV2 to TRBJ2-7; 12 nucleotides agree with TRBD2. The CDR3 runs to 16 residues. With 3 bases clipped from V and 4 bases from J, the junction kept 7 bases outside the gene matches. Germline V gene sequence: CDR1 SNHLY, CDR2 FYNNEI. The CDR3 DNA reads TGTGCCAGCAGTGACCCTGGACTAGCGGGAACTTACGAGCAGTACTTC. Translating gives CASSDPGLAGTYEQYF.

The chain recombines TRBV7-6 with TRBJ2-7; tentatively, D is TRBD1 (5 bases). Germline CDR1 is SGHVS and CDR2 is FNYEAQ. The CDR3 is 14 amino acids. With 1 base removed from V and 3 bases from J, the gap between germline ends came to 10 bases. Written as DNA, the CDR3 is TGTGCCAGCAGCTTAGGACCAGGGTACTACGAGCAGTACTTC. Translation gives CASSLGPGYYEQYF.